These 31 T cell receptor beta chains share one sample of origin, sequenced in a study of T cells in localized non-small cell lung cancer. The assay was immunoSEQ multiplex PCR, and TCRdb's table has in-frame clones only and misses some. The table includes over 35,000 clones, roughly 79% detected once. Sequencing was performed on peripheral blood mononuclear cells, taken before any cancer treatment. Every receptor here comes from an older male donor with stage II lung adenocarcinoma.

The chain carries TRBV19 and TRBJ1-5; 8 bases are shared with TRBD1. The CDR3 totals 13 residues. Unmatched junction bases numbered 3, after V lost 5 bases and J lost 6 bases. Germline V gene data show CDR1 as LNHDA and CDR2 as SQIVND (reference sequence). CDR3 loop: CASSQGAGQPQHF. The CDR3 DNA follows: TGTGCCAGTAGTCAGGGGGCCGGTCAGCCCCAGCATTTT.

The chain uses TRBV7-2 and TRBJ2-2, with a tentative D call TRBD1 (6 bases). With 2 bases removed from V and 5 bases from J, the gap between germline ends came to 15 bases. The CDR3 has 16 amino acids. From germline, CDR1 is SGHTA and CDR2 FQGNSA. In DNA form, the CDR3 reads TGTGCCAGCAGCTTACCCACAGGGTCTACAACCGGGGAGCTGTTTTTT. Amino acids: CASSLPTGSTTGELFF.

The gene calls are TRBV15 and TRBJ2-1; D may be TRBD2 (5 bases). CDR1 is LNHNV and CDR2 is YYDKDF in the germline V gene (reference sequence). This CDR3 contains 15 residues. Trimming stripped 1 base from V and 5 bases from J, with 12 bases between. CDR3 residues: CATSRGRLIDNEQFF. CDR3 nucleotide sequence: TGTGCCACCAGCAGAGGGAGACTAATTGACAATGAGCAGTTCTTC.

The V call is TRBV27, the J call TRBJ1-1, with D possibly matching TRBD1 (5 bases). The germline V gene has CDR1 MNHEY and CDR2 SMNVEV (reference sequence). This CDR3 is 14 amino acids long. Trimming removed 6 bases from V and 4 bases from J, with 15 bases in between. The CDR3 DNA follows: TGTGCCAGCAGCCTTCAGGGAGAGGGCACTGAAGCTTTCTTT. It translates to CASSLQGEGTEAFF.

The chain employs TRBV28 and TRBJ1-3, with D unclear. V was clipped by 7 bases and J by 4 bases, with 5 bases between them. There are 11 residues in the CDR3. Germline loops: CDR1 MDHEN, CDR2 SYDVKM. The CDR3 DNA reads TGTGCCAGCACTGGGGGAAACACCATATATTTT. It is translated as CASTGGNTIYF.

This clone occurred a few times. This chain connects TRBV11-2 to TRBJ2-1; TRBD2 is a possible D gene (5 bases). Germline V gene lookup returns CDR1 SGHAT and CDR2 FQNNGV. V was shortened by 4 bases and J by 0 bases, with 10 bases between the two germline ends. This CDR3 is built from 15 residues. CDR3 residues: CASSWRQSSYNEQFF. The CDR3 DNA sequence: TGTGCCAGCAGCTGGAGGCAAAGCTCCTACAATGAGCAGTTCTTC.

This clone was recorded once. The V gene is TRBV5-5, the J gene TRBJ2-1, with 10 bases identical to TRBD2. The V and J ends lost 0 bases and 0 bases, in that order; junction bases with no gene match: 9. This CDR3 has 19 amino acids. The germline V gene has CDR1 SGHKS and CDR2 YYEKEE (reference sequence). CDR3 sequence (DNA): TGTGCCAGCAGCTTGGACCTAGCGGGAGCCACGAGCTCCTACAATGAGCAGTTCTTC. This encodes CASSLDLAGATSSYNEQFF.

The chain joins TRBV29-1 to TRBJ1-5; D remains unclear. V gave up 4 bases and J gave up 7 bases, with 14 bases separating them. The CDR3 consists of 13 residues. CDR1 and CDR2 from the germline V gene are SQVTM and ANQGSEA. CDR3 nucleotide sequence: TGCAGCGTTGCGGAGTCAGATCGCCAGCCCCAGCATTTT. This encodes CSVAESDRQPQHF.

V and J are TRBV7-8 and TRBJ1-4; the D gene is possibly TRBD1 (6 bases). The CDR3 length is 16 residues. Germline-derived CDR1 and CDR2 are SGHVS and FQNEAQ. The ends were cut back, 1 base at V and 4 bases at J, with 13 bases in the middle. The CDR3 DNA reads TGTGCCAGCAGCTTAGAGGGAACAGGGTTTAATGAAAAACTGTTTTTT. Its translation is CASSLEGTGFNEKLFF.

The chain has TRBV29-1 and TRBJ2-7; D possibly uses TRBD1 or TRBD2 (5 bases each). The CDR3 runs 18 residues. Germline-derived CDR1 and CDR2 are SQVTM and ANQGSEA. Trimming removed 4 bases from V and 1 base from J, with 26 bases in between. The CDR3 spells CSVADQRSVGDRSYEQYF. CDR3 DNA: TGCAGCGTTGCCGACCAACGGTCCGTCGGGGACCGTTCCTACGAGCAGTACTTC.

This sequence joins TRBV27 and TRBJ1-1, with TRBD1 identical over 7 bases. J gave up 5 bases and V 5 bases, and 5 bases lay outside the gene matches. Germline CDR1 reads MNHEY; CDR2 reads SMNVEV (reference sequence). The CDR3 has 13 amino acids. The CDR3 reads CASSPQGWTEAFF. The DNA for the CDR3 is TGTGCCAGCAGTCCACAGGGGTGGACTGAAGCTTTCTTT.

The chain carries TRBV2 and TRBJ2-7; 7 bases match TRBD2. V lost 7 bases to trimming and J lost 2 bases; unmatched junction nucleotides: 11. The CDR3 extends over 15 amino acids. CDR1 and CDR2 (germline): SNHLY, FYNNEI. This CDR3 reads CASTPGGSRAYEQYF. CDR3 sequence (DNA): TGTGCCAGCACCCCGGGAGGATCAAGGGCCTACGAGCAGTACTTC.

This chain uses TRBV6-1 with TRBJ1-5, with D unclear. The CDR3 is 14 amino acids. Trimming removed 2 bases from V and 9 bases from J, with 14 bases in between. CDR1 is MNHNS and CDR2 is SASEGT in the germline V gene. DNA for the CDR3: TGTGCCAGCAGTGAACTTCACAGCGGCGGGCCCCAGCATTTT. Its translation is CASSELHSGGPQHF.

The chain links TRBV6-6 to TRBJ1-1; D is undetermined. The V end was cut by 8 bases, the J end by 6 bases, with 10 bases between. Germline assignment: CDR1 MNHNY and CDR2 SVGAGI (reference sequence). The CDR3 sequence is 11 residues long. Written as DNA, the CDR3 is TGTGCCAGCTCGAGGAGCGCTGAAGCTTTCTTT. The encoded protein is CASSRSAEAFF.

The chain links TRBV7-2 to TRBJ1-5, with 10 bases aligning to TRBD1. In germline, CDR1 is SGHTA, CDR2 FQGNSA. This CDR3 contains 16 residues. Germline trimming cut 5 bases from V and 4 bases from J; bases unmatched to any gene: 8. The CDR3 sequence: CASSAGQGGGNQPQHF. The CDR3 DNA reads TGTGCCAGCAGCGCCGGACAGGGGGGGGGTAATCAGCCCCAGCATTTT.

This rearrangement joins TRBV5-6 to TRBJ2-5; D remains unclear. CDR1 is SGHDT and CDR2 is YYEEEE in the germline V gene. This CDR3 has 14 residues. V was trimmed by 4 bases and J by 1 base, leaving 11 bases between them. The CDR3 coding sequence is TGTGCCAGCAGCCCTAACCTAGGCCAAGAGACCCAGTACTTC. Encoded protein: CASSPNLGQETQYF. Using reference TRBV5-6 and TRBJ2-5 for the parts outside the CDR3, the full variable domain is DAGVTQSPTHLIKTRGQQVTLRCSPKSGHDTVSWYQQALGQGPQFIFQYYEEEERQRGNFPDRFSGHQFPNYSSELNVNALLLGDSALYLCASSPNLGQETQYFGPGTRLLVL.

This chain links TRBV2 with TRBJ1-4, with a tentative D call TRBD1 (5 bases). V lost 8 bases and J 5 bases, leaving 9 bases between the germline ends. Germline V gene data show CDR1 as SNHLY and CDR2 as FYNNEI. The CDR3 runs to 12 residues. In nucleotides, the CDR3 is TGTGCCAGCCGTTCAGGGAATGAAAAACTGTTTTTT. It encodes CASRSGNEKLFF.

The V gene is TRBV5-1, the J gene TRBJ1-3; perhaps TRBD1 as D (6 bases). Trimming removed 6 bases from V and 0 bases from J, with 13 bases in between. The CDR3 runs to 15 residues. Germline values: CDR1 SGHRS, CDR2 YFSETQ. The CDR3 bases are TGCGCCAGCACCTCTGGGGACAACTCTGGAAACACCATATATTTT. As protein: CASTSGDNSGNTIYF.

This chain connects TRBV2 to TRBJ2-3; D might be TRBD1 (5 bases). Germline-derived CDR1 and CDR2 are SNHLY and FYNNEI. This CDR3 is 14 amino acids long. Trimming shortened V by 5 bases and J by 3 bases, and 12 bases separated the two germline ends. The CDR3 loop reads CASSSGHLTDTQYF. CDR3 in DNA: TGTGCCAGCAGTTCAGGACATTTGACAGATACGCAGTATTTT. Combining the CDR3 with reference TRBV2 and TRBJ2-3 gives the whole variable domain EPEVTQTPSHQVTQMGQEVILRCVPISNHLYFYWYRQILGQKVEFLVSFYNNEISEKSEIFDDQFSVERPDGSNFTLKIRSTKLEDSAMYFCASSSGHLTDTQYFGPGTRLTVL.

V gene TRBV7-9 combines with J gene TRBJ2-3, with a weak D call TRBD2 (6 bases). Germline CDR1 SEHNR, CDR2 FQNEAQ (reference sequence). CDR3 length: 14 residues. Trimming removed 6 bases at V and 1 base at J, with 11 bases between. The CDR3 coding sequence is TGTGCCAGCAGATCGGGGGTGGGCACAGATACGCAGTATTTT. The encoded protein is CASRSGVGTDTQYF.

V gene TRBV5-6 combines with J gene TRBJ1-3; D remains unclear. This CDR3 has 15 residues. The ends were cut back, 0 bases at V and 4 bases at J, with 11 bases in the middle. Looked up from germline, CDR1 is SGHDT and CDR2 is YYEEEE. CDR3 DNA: TGTGCCAGCAGCTTGGATCAATGGAAGGGAAACACCATATATTTT. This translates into CASSLDQWKGNTIYF.

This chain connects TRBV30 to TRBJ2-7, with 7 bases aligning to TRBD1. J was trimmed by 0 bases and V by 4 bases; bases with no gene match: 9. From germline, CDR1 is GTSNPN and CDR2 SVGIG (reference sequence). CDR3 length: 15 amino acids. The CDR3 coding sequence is TGTGCCTGGACCTTGACAGGGTCAAGCTCCTACGAGCAGTACTTC. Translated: CAWTLTGSSSYEQYF.

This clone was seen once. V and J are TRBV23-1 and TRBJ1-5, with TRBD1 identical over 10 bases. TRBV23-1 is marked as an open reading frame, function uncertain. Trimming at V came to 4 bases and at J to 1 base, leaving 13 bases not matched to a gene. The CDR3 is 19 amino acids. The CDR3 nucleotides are TGCGCCAGCAGTCCCCCGAGGGACAGGGGAAAACGAAGCAATCAGCCCCAGCATTTT. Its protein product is CASSPPRDRGKRSNQPQHF.

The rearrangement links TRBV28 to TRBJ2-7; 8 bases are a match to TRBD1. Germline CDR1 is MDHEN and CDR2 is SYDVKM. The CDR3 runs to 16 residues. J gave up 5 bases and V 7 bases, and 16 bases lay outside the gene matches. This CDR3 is CASNGQGDFPGDEQYF. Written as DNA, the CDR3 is TGTGCCAGCAATGGACAGGGCGATTTTCCTGGGGACGAGCAGTACTTC.

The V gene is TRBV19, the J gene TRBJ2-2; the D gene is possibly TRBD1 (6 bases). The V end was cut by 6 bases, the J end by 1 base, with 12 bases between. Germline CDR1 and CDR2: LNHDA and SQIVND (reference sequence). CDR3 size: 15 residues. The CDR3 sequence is CASRVGAVNTGELFF. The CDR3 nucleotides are TGTGCCAGTAGAGTGGGGGCAGTGAACACCGGGGAGCTGTTTTTT.

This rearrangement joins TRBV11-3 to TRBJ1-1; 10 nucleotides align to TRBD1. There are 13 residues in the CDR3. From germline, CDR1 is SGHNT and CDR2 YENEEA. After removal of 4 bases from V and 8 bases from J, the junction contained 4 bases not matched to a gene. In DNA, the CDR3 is TGTGCCAGCAGCTCGGGACAGGGGAGCGAAGCTTTCTTT. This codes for CASSSGQGSEAFF. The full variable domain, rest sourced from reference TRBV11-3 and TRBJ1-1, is EAGVVQSPRYKIIEKKQPVAFWCNPISGHNTLYWYLQNLGQGPELLIRYENEEAVDDSQLPKDRFSAERLKGVDSTLKIQPAELGDSAVYLCASSSGQGSEAFFGQGTRLTVV.

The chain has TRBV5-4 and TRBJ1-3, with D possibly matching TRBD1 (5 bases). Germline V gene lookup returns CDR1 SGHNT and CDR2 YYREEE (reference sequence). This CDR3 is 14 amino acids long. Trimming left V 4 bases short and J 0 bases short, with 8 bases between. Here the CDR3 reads CASSRQTSGNTIYF. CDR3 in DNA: TGTGCCAGCAGCCGACAGACCTCTGGAAACACCATATATTTT.

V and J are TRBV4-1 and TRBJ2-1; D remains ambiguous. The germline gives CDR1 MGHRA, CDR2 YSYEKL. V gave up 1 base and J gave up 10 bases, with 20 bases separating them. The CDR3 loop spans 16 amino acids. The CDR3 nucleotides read TGCGCCAGCAGCCAAGCTGTGGCAGGCCATAGTGGGGAGCAGTTCTTC. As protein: CASSQAVAGHSGEQFF.

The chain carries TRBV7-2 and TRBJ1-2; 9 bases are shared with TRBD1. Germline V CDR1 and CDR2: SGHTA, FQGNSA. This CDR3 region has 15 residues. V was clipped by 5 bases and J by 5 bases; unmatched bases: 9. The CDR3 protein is CASSPRDREGYGYTF. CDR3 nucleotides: TGTGCCAGCAGCCCCAGGGACAGGGAGGGTTATGGCTACACCTTC.

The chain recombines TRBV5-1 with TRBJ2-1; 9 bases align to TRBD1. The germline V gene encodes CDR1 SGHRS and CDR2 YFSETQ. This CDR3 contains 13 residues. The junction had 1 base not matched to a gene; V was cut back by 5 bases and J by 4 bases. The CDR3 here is CASSGTGYNEQFF. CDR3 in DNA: TGCGCCAGCAGTGGGACAGGGTACAATGAGCAGTTCTTC.

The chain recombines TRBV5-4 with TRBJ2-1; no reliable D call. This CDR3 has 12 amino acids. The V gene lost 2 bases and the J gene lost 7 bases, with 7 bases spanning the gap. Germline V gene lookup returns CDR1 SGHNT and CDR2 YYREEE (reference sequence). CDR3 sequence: CASSLAWNEQFF. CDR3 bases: TGTGCCAGCAGCTTAGCGTGGAATGAGCAGTTCTTC.